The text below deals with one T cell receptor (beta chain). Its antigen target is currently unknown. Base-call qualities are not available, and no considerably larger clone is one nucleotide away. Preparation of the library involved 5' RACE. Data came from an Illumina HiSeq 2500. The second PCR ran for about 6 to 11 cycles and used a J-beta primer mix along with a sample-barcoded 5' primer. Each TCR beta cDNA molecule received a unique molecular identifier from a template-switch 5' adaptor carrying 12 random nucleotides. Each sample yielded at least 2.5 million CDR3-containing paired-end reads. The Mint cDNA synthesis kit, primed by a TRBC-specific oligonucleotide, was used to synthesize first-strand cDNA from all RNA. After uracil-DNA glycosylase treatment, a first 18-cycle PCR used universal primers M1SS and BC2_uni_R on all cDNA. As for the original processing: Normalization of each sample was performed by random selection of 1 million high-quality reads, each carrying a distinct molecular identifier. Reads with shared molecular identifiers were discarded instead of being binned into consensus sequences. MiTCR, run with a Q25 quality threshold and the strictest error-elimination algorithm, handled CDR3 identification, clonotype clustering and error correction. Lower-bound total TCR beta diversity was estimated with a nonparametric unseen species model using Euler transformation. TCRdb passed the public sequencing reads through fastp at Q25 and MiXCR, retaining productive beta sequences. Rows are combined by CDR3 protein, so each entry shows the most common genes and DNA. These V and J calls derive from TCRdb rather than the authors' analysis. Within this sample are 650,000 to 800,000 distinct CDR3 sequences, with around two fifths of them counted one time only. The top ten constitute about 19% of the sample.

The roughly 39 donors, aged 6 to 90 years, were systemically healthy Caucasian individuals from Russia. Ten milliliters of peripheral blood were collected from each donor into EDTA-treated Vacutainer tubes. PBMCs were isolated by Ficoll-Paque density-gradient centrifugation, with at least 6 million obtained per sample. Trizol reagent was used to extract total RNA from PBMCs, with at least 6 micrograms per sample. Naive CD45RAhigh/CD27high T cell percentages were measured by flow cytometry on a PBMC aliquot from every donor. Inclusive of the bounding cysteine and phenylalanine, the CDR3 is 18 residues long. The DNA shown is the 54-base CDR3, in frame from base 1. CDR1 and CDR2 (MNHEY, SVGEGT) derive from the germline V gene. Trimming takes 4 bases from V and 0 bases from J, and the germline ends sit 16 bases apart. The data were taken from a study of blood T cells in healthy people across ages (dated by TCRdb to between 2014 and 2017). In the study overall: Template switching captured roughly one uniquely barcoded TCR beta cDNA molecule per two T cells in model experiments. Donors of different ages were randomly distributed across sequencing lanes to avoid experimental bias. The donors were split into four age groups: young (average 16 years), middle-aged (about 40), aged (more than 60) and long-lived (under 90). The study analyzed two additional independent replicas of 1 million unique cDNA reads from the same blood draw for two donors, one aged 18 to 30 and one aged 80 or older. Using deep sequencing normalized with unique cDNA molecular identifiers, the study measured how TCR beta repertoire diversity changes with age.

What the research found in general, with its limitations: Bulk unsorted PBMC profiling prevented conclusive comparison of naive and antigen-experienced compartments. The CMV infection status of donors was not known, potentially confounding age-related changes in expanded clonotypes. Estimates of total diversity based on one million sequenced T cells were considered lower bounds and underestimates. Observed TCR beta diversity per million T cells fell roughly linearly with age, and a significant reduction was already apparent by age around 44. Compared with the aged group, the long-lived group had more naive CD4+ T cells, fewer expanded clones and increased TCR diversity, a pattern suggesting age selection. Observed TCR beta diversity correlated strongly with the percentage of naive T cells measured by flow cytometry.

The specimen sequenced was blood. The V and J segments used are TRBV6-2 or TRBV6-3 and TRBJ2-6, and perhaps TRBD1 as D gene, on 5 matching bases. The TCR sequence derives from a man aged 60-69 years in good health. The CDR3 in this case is CASSFEPRQPSGANVLTF. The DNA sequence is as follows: TGTGCCAGCAGTTTCGAGCCGAGACAGCCCTCTGGGGCCAACGTCCTGACTTTC.